Listed below are T cell receptor beta chains from one sample, sequenced in a study of response to subunit inactivated influenza vaccine. TCRdb called the RT-PCR reads again in MiXCR, with one record for every CDR3 protein. The sample contains roughly 700,000 distinct CDR3 sequences, more than 15% of which appear only once. Sample: PBMCs from blood, taken 11 to 12 days after vaccination. The receptors shown here come from a man aged 50 or older who received an inactivated influenza vaccine. Each CDR3 is given with its conserved first and last residue. The D gene is left open where the match is weak. Expanded clones are given a class, and other clones once, few, many or no size at all.

v_gene,abundance,d_gene,j_gene,CDR3aa,CDR3nt
TRBV24-1,few,TRBD1,TRBJ2-2,CATSDPGQANTGELFF,TGTGCCACCAGTGACCCGGGACAGGCCAACACCGGGGAGCTGTTTTTT
TRBV12-3/TRBV12-4,-,TRBD2,TRBJ2-3,CASGLGLADTDTQYF,TGTGCCAGCGGACTAGGACTAGCCGACACAGATACGCAGTATTTT
TRBV4-3,-,-,TRBJ2-7,CASSQDLQTEQYF,TGCGCCAGCAGCCAAGATCTACAGACCGAGCAGTACTTC
TRBV21-1,-,-,TRBJ2-3,CASSKDRPSTDTQYF,TGTGCCAGCAGCAAAGACAGGCCGAGCACAGATACGCAGTATTTT
TRBV5-1,few,-,TRBJ1-2,CASSHRGHRTGAYGYTF,TGCGCCAGCAGCCACCGGGGCCATCGAACGGGGGCCTATGGCTACACCTTC
TRBV4-2,few,TRBD1,TRBJ2-6,CASSHTGADSGANVLTF,TGTGCCAGCAGCCATACAGGGGCCGACTCTGGGGCCAACGTCCTGACTTTC
TRBV20-1,few,TRBD2,TRBJ2-5,CSAREAPSGGVQETQYF,TGCAGTGCTAGAGAGGCCCCTAGCGGGGGGGTACAAGAGACCCAGTACTTC
TRBV3-1,few,TRBD2,TRBJ2-3,CASSHGLAGTDTQYF,TGTGCCAGCAGCCACGGACTAGCGGGCACAGATACGCAGTATTTT
TRBV29-1,few,-,TRBJ2-1,CSVSRGTYNEQFF,TGCAGCGTTTCCAGGGGTACCTACAATGAGCAGTTCTTC
TRBV20-1,many,TRBD1,TRBJ2-7,CSAHTGGREQYF,TGCAGTGCCCACACAGGGGGCAGGGAGCAGTACTTC
TRBV28,-,-,TRBJ2-5,CASSLSQGRGKETQYF,TGTGCCAGCAGTTTATCCCAGGGGAGAGGTAAAGAGACCCAGTACTTC
TRBV7-2,-,-,TRBJ2-5,CASSPVGVLTFLETQYF,TGTGCCAGCAGCCCGGTGGGCGTTCTTACCTTTCTGGAGACCCAGTACTTC
TRBV28,-,-,TRBJ1-6,CASGEGLRSPLHF,TGTGCCAGCGGCGAGGGTTTGAGGTCACCCCTCCACTTT
TRBV6-5,-,TRBD2,TRBJ2-1,CASSYEVAGVNEQFF,TGTGCCAGCAGTTACGAAGTAGCGGGAGTGAATGAGCAGTTCTTC
TRBV5-1,few,-,TRBJ1-1,CASSFQQDLGTEAFF,TGCGCCAGCAGCTTCCAACAGGACCTGGGGACTGAAGCTTTCTTT
TRBV24-1,-,-,TRBJ2-2,CATSDRLSTGELFF,TGTGCCACCAGTGATAGACTGTCCACCGGGGAGCTGTTTTTT
TRBV5-1,few,-,TRBJ1-1,CASSLIPGQEKAFF,TGCGCCAGCAGCTTGATACCGGGACAAGAGAAAGCTTTCTTT
TRBV20-1,-,-,TRBJ2-5,CSARVPGLLETQYF,TGCAGTGCTAGAGTTCCTGGGCTATTAGAGACCCAGTACTTC
TRBV4-1,-,-,TRBJ1-5,CASSQDWAGPQHF,TGCGCCAGCAGCCAAGACTGGGCAGGGCCCCAGCATTTT
TRBV11-2,-,-,TRBJ1-2,CASSFGAADVYGYTF,TGTGCCAGCAGCTTCGGGGCGGCCGACGTCTATGGCTACACCTTC
TRBV7-8,-,-,TRBJ2-1,CASSPIRRSTDSYNEQFF,TGTGCCAGCAGCCCAATCAGGAGGAGTACGGACTCCTACAATGAGCAGTTCTTC
TRBV20-1,few,-,TRBJ2-7,CSGKRSGQPTYEQYF,TGCAGTGGGAAAAGAAGTGGACAGCCCACCTACGAGCAGTACTTC
TRBV7-8,-,-,TRBJ1-1,CASSLQGNMNTEAFF,TGTGCCAGCAGCTTGCAGGGTAACATGAACACTGAAGCTTTCTTT
TRBV6-5,-,TRBD2,TRBJ2-7,CASSYPRTSGDSYEQYF,TGTGCCAGCAGTTACCCTCGGACTAGCGGGGACTCCTACGAGCAGTACTTC
TRBV18,-,-,TRBJ2-7,CASSPPTASFLYEQYF,TGTGCCAGCTCACCACCCACTGCCTCCTTCCTCTACGAGCAGTACTTC
TRBV5-8,few,-,TRBJ2-3,CASSLRRVGFPTDTQYF,TGTGCCAGCAGTTTGCGGCGGGTTGGCTTCCCCACAGATACGCAGTATTTT
TRBV7-2,many,-,TRBJ2-5,CASSLERVATQYF,TGTGCCAGCAGCTTAGAGCGGGTGGCGACCCAGTACTTC
TRBV29-1,-,TRBD1,TRBJ2-5,CSSRAGGRETQYF,TGCAGCTCAAGGGCAGGGGGAAGGGAGACCCAGTACTTC
TRBV20-1,few,-,TRBJ1-1,CSARAQLDTEAFF,TGCAGTGCAAGGGCCCAGTTGGACACTGAAGCTTTCTTT
TRBV5-5,few,TRBD2,TRBJ2-1,CASSFLAGGEQFF,TGTGCCAGCAGCTTTTTGGCGGGAGGTGAGCAGTTCTTC
TRBV4-3,-,-,TRBJ1-5,CASSQDLSGRQPQHF,TGCGCCAGCAGCCAAGACTTGTCAGGGCGTCAGCCCCAGCATTTT
TRBV11-2,few,-,TRBJ2-1,CASSLGSRRSYNEQFF,TGTGCCAGCAGTCTTGGATCTAGACGCTCCTACAATGAGCAGTTCTTC
TRBV5-1,-,TRBD1,TRBJ2-7,CASSEDRGVTYEQYF,TGCGCCAGCAGCGAGGACAGGGGGGTCACCTACGAGCAGTACTTC
TRBV14,-,-,TRBJ2-5,CASSQWNRPGETQYF,TGTGCCAGCAGCCAGTGGAACCGCCCGGGAGAGACCCAGTACTTC
TRBV10-2,few,TRBD1,TRBJ1-1,CASSDGTGGEMNTEAFF,TGCGCCAGCAGTGACGGGACAGGGGGTGAGATGAACACTGAAGCTTTCTTT
TRBV5-1,-,TRBD1,TRBJ2-3,CASSTRSGTAFTDTQYF,TGCGCCAGCAGTACCCGATCCGGGACAGCCTTCACAGATACGCAGTATTTT
TRBV30,few,-,TRBJ2-7,CAWSVSQLYEQYF,TGTGCCTGGAGTGTCAGTCAGCTCTACGAGCAGTACTTC
TRBV7-9,-,TRBD1,TRBJ1-2,CASWAGGIDGYTF,TGTGCCAGCTGGGCAGGGGGCATCGATGGCTACACCTTC
TRBV12-3/TRBV12-4,few,-,TRBJ1-1,CASSSRTVEAFF,TGTGCCAGCAGTTCAAGGACGGTCGAAGCTTTCTTT
TRBV6-1,few,TRBD1,TRBJ2-6,CASRDLTGTGANVLTF,TGTGCCAGCAGGGACCTGACAGGGACCGGGGCCAACGTCCTGACTTTC
TRBV6-1,-,-,TRBJ2-2,CASSEGRGWRGTTGELFF,TGTGCCAGCAGTGAAGGAAGGGGCTGGCGGGGTACTACCGGGGAGCTGTTTTTT
TRBV10-3,-,-,TRBJ2-1,CAISPKASSYNEQFF,TGTGCCATCAGCCCAAAGGCGAGCTCCTACAATGAGCAGTTCTTC
TRBV12-3/TRBV12-4,-,TRBD1,TRBJ1-6,CASSRQGARYNSPLHF,TGTGCCAGCAGCCGACAGGGGGCCAGGTATAATTCACCCCTCCACTTT
TRBV7-9,few,-,TRBJ1-6,CASSRYRDNNSPLHF,TGTGCCAGCAGCCGCTACAGGGACAATAATTCACCCCTCCACTTT
TRBV29-1,-,-,TRBJ2-1,CSAFGLNNEQFF,TGCAGCGCTTTCGGACTGAACAATGAGCAGTTCTTC
TRBV6-5,few,-,TRBJ1-2,CASSYSGGPWGYTF,TGTGCCAGCAGTTACTCTGGGGGCCCCTGGGGCTACACCTTC
TRBV12-3/TRBV12-4,few,-,TRBJ1-5,CASSPNIQPQHF,TGTGCCAGCAGTCCAAACATTCAGCCCCAGCATTTT
TRBV28,-,TRBD1,TRBJ1-5,CASSFPLGQGAGNQPQHF,TGTGCCAGCAGTTTTCCCCTGGGACAGGGGGCGGGAAATCAGCCCCAGCATTTT
TRBV9,few,TRBD2,TRBJ2-1,CASSVVPAGESNEQFF,TGTGCCAGCAGCGTAGTCCCAGCGGGAGAGTCCAATGAGCAGTTCTTC